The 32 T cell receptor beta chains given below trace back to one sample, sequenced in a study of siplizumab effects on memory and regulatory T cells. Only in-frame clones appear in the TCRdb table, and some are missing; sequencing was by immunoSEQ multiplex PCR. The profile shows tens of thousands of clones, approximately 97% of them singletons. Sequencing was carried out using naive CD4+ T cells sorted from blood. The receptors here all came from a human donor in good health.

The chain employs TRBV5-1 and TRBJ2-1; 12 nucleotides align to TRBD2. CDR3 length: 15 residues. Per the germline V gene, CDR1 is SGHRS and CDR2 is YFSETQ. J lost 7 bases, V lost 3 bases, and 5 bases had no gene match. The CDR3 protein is CASSYLAGGPNEQFF. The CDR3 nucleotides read TGCGCCAGCAGCTACCTAGCGGGAGGGCCTAATGAGCAGTTCTTC.

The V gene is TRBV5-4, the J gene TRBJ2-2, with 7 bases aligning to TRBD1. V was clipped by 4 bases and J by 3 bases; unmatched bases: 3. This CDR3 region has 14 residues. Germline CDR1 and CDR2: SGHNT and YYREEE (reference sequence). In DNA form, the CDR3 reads TGTGCCAGCAGCGTGACAGGGTACACCGGGGAGCTGTTTTTT. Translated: CASSVTGYTGELFF.

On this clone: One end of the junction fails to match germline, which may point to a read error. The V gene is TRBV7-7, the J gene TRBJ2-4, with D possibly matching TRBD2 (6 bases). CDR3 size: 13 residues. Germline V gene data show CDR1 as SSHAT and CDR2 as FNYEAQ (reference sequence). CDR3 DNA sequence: TGTGCTAGCAGCTTAAGTAGCGGAGGCATTCAGTACTTC. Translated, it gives CASSLSSGGIQYF.

The CDR3 here is CAWSKDSGNTIYF. As DNA, the CDR3 is TGTGCCTGGAGTAAAGACTCTGGAAACACCATATATTTT. This chain links TRBV30 with TRBJ1-3; D not certain. V was shortened by 2 bases and J by 0 bases, with 5 bases between the two germline ends. CDR3 size: 13 residues. Germline values: CDR1 GTSNPN, CDR2 SVGIG (reference sequence).

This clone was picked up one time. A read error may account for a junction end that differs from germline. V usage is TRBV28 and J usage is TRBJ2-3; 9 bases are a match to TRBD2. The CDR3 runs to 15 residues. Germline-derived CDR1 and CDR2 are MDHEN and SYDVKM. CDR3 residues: CASNLAGAYTDTQYF. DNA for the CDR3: TGTGCCAGCAATTTAGCGGGGGCCTACACAGATACGCAGTATTTT.

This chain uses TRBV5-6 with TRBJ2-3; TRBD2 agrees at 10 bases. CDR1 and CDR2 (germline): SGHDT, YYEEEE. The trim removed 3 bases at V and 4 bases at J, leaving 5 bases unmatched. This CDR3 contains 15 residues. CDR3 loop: CASSWGLAHPDTQYF. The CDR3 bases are TGTGCCAGCAGCTGGGGACTAGCGCATCCAGATACGCAGTATTTT.

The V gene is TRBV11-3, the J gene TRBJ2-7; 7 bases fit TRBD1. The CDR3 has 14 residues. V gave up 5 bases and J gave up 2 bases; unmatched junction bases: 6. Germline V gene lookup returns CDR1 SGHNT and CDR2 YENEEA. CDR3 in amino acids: CASSLRDSTYEQYF. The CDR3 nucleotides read TGTGCCAGCAGCCTCCGGGACAGCACCTACGAGCAGTACTTC.

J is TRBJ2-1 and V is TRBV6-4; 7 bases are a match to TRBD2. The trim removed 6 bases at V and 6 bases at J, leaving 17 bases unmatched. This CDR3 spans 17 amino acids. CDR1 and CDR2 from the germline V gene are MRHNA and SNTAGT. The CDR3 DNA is TGTGCCAGCAGAAATGGGACCATTAGAGGGAGGGGCAATGAGCAGTTCTTC. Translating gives CASRNGTIRGRGNEQFF.

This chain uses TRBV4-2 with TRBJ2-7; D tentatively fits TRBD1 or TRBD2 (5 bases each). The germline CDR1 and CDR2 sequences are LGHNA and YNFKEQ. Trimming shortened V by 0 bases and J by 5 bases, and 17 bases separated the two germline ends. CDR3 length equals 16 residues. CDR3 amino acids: CASSQDRGAAFNEQYF. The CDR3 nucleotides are TGTGCCAGCAGCCAAGATCGAGGGGCAGCATTCAACGAGCAGTACTTC.

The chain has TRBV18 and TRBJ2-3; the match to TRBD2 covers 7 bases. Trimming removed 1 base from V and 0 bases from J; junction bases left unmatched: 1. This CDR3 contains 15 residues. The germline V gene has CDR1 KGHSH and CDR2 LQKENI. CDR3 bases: TGTGCCAGCTCACCACTAGCGGGTAGCACAGATACGCAGTATTTT. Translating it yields CASSPLAGSTDTQYF.

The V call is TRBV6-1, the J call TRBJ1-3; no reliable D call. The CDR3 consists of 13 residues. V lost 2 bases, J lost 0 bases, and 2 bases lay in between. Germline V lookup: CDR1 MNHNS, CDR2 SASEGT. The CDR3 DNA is TGTGCCAGCAGTGAAAGCTCTGGAAACACCATATATTTT. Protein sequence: CASSESSGNTIYF.

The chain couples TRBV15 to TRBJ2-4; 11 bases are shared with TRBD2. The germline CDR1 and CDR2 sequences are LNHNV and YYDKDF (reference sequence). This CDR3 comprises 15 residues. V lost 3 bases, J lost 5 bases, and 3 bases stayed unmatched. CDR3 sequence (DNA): TGTGCCACCAGCAGGGTAGCGGGAGGGGAAAACATTCAGTACTTC. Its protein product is CATSRVAGGENIQYF.

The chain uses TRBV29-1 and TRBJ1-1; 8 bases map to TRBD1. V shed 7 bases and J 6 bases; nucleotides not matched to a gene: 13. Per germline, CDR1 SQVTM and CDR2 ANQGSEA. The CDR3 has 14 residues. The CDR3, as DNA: TGCAGCGCCGGGGGACAGGCCGAAAGCGCTGAAGCTTTCTTT. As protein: CSAGGQAESAEAFF.

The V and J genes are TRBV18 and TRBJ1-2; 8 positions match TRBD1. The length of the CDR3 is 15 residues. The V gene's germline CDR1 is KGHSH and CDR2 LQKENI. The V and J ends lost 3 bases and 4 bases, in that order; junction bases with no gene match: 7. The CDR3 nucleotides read TGTGCCAGCTCACCCCGGGACAGGTATAGCTATGGCTACACCTTC. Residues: CASSPRDRYSYGYTF.

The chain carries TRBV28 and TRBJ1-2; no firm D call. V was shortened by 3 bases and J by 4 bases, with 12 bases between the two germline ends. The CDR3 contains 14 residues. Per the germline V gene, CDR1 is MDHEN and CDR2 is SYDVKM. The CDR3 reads CASSLKALAYGYTF. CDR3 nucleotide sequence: TGTGCCAGCAGTTTGAAGGCTCTGGCCTATGGCTACACCTTC.

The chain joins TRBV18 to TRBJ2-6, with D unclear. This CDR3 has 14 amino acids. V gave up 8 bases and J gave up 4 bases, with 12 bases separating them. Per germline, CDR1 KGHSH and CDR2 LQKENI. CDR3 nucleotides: TGTGCCAGCCACCATTCGGACGGGGCCAACGTCCTGACTTTC. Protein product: CASHHSDGANVLTF. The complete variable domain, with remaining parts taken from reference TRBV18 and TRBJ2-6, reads NAGVMQNPRHLVRRRGQEARLRCSPMKGHSHVYWYRQLPEEGLKFMVYLQKENIIDESGMPKERFSAEFPKEGPSILRIQQVVRGDSAAYFCASHHSDGANVLTFGAGSRLTVL.

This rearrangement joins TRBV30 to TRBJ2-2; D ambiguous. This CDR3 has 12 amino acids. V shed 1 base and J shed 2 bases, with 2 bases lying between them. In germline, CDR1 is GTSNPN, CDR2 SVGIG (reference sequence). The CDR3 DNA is TGTGCCTGGAGTGCTAACACCGGGGAGCTGTTTTTT. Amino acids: CAWSANTGELFF.

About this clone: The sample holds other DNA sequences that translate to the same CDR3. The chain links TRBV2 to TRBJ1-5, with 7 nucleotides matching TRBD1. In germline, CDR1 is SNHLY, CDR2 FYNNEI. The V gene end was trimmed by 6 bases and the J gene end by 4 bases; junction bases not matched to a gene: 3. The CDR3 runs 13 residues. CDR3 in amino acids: CASRGTANQPQHF. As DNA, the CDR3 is TGTGCCAGCAGAGGGACAGCGAATCAGCCCCAGCATTTT.

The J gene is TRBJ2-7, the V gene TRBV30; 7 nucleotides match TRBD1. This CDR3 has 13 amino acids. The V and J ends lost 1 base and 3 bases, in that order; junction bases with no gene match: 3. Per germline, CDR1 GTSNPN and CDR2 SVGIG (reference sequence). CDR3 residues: CAWSGDRLYEQYF. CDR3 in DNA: TGTGCCTGGAGTGGGGACAGACTCTACGAGCAGTACTTC.

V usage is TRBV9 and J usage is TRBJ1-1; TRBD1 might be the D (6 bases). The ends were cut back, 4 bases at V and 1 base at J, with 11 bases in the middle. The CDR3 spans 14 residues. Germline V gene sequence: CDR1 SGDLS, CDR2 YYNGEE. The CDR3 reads CASSYDRQNTEAFF. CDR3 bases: TGTGCCAGCAGCTACGACAGGCAGAACACTGAAGCTTTCTTT. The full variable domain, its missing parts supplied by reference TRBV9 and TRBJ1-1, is DSGVTQTPKHLITATGQRVTLRCSPRSGDLSVYWYQQSLDQGLQFLIQYYNGEERAKGNILERFSAQQFPDLHSELNLSSLELGDSALYFCASSYDRQNTEAFFGQGTRLTVV.

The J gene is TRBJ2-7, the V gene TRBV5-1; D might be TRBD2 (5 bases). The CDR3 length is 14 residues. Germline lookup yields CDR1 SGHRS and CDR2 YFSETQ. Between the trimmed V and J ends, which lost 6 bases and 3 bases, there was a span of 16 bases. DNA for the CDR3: TGCGCCAGCACTCCATCGGACTGGATCTACGAGCAGTACTTC. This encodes CASTPSDWIYEQYF.

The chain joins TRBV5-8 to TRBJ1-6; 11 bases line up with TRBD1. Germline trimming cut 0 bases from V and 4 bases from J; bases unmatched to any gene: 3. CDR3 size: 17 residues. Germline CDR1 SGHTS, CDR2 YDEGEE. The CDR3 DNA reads TGTGCCAGCAGCTTGGCCGGGACAGGGGGTTATAATTCACCCCTCCACTTT. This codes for CASSLAGTGGYNSPLHF.

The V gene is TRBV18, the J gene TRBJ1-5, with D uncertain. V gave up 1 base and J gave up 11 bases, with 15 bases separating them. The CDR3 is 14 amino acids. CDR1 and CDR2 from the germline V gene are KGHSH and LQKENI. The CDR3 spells CASSPLQFSGTQHF. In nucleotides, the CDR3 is TGTGCCAGCTCACCACTTCAGTTCTCGGGCACCCAGCATTTT.

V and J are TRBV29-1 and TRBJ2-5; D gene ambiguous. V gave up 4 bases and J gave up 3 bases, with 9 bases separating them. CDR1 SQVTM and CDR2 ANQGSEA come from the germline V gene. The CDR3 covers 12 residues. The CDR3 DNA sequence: TGCAGCGTTGTAGCCGTGGAAGAGACCCAGTACTTC. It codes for CSVVAVEETQYF.

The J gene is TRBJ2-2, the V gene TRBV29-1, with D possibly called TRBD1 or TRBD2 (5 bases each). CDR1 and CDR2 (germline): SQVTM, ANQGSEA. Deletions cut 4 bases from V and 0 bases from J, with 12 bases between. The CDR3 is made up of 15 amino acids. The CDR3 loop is CSVVLWGTNTGELFF. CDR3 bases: TGCAGCGTTGTATTGTGGGGGACGAACACCGGGGAGCTGTTTTTT.

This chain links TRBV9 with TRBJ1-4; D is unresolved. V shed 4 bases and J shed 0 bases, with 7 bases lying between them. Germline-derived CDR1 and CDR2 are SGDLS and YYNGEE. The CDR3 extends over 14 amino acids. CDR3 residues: CASSRDATNEKLFF. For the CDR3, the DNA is TGTGCCAGCAGCCGAGACGCAACTAATGAAAAACTGTTTTTT.

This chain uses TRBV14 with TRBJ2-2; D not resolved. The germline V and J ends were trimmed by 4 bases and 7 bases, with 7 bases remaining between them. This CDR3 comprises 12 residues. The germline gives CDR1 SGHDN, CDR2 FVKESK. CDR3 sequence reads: CASSLTVGELFF. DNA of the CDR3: TGTGCCAGCAGCCTCACCGTCGGGGAGCTGTTTTTT.

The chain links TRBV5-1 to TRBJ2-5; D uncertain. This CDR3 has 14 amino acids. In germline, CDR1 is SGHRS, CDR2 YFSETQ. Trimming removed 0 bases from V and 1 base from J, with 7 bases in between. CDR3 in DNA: TGCGCCAGCAGCTTGGCGGCAGCCCAAGAGACCCAGTACTTC. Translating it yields CASSLAAAQETQYF.

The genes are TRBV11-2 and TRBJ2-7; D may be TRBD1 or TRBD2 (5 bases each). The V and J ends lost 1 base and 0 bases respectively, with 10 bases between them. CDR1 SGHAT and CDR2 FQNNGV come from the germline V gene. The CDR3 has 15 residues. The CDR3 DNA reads TGTGCCAGCAGCTTAGCGCCAGGGAGCTCCTACGAGCAGTACTTC. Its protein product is CASSLAPGSSYEQYF.

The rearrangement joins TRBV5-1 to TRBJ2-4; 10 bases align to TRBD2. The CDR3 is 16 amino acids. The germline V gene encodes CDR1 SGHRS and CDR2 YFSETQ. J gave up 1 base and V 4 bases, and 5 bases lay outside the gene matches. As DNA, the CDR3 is TGCGCCAGCAGCATGACTAGCGGGCATGCCAAAAACATTCAGTACTTC. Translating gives CASSMTSGHAKNIQYF.

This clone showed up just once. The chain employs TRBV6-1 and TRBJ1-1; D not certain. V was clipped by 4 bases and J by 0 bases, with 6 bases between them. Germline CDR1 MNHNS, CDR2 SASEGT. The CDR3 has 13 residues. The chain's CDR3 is CASSGDMNTEAFF. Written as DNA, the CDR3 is TGTGCCAGCAGTGGAGACATGAACACTGAAGCTTTCTTT.

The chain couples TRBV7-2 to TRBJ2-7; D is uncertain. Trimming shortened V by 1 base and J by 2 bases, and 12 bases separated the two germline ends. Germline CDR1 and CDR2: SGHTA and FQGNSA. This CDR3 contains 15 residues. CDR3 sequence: CASSLGGKATYEQYF. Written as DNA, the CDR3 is TGTGCCAGCAGCTTAGGGGGTAAAGCCACCTACGAGCAGTACTTC.